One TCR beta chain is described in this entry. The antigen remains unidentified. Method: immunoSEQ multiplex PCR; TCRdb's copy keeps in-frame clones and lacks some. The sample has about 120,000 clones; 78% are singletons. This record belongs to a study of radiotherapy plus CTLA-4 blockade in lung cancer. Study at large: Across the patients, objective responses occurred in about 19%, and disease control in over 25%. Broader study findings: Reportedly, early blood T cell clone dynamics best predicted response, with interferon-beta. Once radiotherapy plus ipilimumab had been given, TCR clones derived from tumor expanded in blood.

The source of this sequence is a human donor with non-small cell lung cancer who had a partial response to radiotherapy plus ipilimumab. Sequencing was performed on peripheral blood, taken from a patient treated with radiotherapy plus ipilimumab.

CDR3 sequence reads: CASSLRLAGLTDTQYF. CDR3 nucleotide sequence: TGTGCCAGCAGTCTACGACTAGCGGGACTCACAGATACGCAGTATTTT. The chain combines TRBV6-6 with TRBJ2-3; 11 bases are shared with TRBD2. The CDR3 extends over 16 amino acids. Germline assignment: CDR1 MNHNY and CDR2 SVGAGI (reference sequence). Unmatched junction bases numbered 6, after V lost 5 bases and J lost 2 bases.